The subject of this entry is one TCR beta chain. Antigen: not known. The repertoire was sequenced with immunoSEQ multiplex PCR; TCRdb's copy has only in-frame clones and lacks some. The sample yields some 80,000 clones, 86% seen once. The data originate from a study of OX40 agonist ivuxolimab in advanced cancers. Overall study results and limits: Average numbers of expanded clones were greater in CD8+ T cells than in CD4+.

The sequence came from an adult with an advanced solid tumor such as melanoma, head and neck, liver or kidney cancer. The material was CD4+ or CD8+ T cells sorted from blood, obtained in a trial of the OX40 agonist ivuxolimab.

The CDR3 DNA follows: TGTGCCAGCAGCTTATGGGACAGGGGGGAAGCTTTCTTT. Protein: CASSLWDRGEAFF. The gene calls are TRBV7-9 and TRBJ1-1, with 11 positions matching TRBD1. The CDR3 covers 13 residues. V lost 2 bases, J lost 8 bases, and 1 base stayed unmatched. Germline V gives CDR1 SEHNR, CDR2 FQNEAQ (reference sequence).